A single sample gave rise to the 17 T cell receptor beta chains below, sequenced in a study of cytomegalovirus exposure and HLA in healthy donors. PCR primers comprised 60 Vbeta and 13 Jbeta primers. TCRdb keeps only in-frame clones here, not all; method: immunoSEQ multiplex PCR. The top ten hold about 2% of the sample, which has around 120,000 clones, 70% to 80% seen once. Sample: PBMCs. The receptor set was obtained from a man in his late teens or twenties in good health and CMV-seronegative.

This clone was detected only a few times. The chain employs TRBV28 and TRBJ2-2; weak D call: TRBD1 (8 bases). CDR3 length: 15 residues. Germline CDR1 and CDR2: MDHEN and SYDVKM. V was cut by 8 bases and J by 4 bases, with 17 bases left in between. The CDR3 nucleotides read TGTGCCAGCTTAACAGGGGGGGGAGGCACCGGGGAGCTGTTTTTT. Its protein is CASLTGGGGTGELFF.

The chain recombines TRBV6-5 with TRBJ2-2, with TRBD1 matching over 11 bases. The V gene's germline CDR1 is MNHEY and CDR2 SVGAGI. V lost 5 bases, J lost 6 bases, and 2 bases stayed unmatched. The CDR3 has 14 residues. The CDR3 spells CASSRTGGSGELFF. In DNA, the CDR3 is TGTGCCAGCAGTCGGACAGGGGGCTCCGGGGAGCTGTTTTTT.

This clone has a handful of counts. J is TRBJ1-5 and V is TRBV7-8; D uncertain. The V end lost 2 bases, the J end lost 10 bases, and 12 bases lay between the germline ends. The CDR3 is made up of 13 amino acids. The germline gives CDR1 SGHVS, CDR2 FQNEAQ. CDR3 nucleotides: TGTGCCAGCAGCTTACAGGTACTCGAACCCCAGCATTTT. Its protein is CASSLQVLEPQHF.

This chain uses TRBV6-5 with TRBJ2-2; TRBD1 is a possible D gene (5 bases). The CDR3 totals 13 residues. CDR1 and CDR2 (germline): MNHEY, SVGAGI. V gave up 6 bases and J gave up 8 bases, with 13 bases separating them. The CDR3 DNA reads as TGTGCCAGCAGCCGGACACCCAGTGGGGAGCTGTTTTTT. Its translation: CASSRTPSGELFF.

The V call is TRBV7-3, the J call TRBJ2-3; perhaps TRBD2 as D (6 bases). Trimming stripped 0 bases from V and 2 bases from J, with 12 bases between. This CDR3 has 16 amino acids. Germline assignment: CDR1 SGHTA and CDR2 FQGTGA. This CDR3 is CASSLTRDPPTDTQYF. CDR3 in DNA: TGTGCCAGCAGCTTAACGCGGGACCCACCCACAGATACGCAGTATTTT.

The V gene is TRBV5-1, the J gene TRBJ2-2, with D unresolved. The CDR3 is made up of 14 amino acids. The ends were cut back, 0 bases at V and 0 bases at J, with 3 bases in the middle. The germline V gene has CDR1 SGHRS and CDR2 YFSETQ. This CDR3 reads CASSLAANTGELFF. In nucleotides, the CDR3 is TGCGCCAGCAGCTTGGCTGCGAACACCGGGGAGCTGTTTTTT.

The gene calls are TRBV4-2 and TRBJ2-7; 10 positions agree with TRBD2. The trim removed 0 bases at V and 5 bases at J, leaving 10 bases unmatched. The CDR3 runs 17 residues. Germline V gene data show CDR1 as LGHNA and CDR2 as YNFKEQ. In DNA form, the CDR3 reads TGTGCCAGCAGCCAAGATAGGTTTTCGGGACTAGCGAACGAGCAGTACTTC. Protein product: CASSQDRFSGLANEQYF.

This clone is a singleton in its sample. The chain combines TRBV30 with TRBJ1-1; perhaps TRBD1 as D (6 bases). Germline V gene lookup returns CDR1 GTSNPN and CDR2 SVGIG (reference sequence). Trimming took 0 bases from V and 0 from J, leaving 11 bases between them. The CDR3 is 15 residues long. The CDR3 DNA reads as TGTGCCTGGAGTGTACAGGGCAGCTTGAACACTGAAGCTTTCTTT. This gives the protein CAWSVQGSLNTEAFF.

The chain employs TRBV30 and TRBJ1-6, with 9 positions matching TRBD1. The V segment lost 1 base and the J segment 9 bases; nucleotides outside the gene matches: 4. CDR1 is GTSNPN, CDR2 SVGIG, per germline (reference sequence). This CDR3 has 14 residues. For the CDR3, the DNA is TGTGCCTGGAGTGATAACAGGGGGCTTTCACCCCTCCACTTT. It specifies CAWSDNRGLSPLHF.

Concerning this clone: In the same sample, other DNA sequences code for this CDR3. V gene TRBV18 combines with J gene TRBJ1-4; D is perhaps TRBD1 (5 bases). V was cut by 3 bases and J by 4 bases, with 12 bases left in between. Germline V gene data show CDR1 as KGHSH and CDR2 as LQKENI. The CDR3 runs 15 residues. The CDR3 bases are TGTGCCAGCTCACCCCCCGGGCAGGGTAATGAAAAACTGTTTTTT. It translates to CASSPPGQGNEKLFF.

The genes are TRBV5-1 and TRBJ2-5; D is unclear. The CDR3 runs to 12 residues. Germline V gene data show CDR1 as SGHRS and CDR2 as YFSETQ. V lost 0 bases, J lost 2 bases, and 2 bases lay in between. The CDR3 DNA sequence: TGCGCCAGCAGCTTGGCTCAAGAGACCCAGTACTTC. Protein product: CASSLAQETQYF.

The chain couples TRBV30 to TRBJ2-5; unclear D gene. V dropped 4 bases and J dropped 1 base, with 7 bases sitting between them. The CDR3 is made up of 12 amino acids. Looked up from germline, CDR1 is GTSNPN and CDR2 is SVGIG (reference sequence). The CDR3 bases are TGTGCCTGGAATATCGGCCAAGAGACCCAGTACTTC. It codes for CAWNIGQETQYF.

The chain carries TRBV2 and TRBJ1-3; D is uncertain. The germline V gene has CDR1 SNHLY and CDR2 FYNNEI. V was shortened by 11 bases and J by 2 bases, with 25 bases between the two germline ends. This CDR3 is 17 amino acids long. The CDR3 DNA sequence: TGTGCCGTGCCAGCCTCGGAGGGAAGAGGCCCTGGAAACACCATATATTTT. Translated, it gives CAVPASEGRGPGNTIYF. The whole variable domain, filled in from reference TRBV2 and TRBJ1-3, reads EPEVTQTPSHQVTQMGQEVILRCVPISNHLYFYWYRQILGQKVEFLVSFYNNEISEKSEIFDDQFSVERPDGSNFTLKIRSTKLEDSAMYFCAVPASEGRGPGNTIYFGEGSWLTVV.

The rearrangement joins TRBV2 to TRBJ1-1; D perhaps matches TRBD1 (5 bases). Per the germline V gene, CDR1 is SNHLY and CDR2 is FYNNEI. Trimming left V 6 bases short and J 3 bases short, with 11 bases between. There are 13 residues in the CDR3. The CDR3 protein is CASRYTGYTEAFF. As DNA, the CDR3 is TGTGCCAGCAGGTACACAGGTTACACTGAAGCTTTCTTT.

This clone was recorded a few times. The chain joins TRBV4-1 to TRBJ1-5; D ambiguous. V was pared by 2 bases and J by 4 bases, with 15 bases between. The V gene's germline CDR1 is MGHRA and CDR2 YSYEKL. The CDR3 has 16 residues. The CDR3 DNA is TGCGCCAGCAGCCAACCCTTTGCGGGAAGAAATCAGCCCCAGCATTTT. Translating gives CASSQPFAGRNQPQHF.

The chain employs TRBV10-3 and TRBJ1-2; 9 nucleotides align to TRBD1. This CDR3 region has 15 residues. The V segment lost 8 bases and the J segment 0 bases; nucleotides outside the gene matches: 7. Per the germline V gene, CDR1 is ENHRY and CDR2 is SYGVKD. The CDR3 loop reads CAIAGDREANYGYTF. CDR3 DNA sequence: TGTGCCATCGCGGGGGACAGGGAAGCTAACTATGGCTACACCTTC.

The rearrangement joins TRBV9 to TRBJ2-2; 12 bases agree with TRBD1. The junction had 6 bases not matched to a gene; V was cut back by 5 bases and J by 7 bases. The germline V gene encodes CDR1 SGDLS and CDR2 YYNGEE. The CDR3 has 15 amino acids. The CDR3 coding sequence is TGTGCCAGCAGTGGGACAGGGGGCGCGAGCGGGGAGCTGTTTTTT. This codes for CASSGTGGASGELFF.